Shown below are 19 T cell receptor beta chains from a single sample sequenced in a study of PD-1 blockade in classical Hodgkin lymphoma. Libraries were prepared by immunoSEQ multiplex PCR; TCRdb keeps only in-frame clonotypes and omits some of them. Among roughly 60,000 clones, 85% to 90% were seen once, and the ten largest hold around 5.4%. Every patient relapsed after autologous stem cell transplantation, and brentuximab vedotin exposure varied. The sequencing used peripheral blood mononuclear cells (PBMCs), collected before the second cycle of nivolumab. The receptors here all came from a human donor with classical Hodgkin lymphoma.

This chain joins TRBV28 and TRBJ2-5, with 10 bases lining up with TRBD1. V dropped 1 base and J dropped 5; count of bases not matched to a gene: 7. The germline V gene encodes CDR1 MDHEN and CDR2 SYDVKM. There are 16 residues in the CDR3. CDR3 sequence (DNA): TGTGCCAGCAGTTTATCGGCCGGGACAGGGGTGGAGACCCAGTACTTC. Protein product: CASSLSAGTGVETQYF.

This chain joins TRBV7-9 and TRBJ2-2; 7 bases match TRBD2. Germline V gene lookup returns CDR1 SEHNR and CDR2 FQNEAQ (reference sequence). V was clipped by 4 bases and J by 2 bases; unmatched bases: 10. The CDR3 contains 17 residues. The CDR3 here is CASSSTSTGQNTGELFF. CDR3 nucleotide sequence: TGTGCCAGCAGCTCGACTAGCACGGGTCAAAACACCGGGGAGCTGTTTTTT.

This rearrangement joins TRBV5-1 to TRBJ2-5; D uncertain. Germline values: CDR1 SGHRS, CDR2 YFSETQ. V dropped 4 bases and J dropped 2 bases, with 9 bases sitting between them. This CDR3 region has 13 residues. The CDR3 region is CASSPAPQETQYF. DNA of the CDR3: TGCGCCAGCAGCCCCGCACCACAAGAGACCCAGTACTTC.

The chain couples TRBV5-4 to TRBJ1-1; maybe TRBD1 (5 bases). Trimming left V 0 bases short and J 5 bases short, with 14 bases between. Germline V gives CDR1 SGHNT, CDR2 YYREEE (reference sequence). CDR3 length: 15 amino acids. CDR3 sequence (DNA): TGTGCCAGCAGCTTGGTTCGGGGCCAGAGAACTGAAGCTTTCTTT. Protein sequence: CASSLVRGQRTEAFF.

CDR3 sequence reads: CASSGLGPRAREGYTF. The CDR3, as DNA: TGCGCCAGCAGTGGATTGGGCCCCCGAGCCAGGGAAGGCTACACCTTC. The chain is built from TRBV10-2 and TRBJ1-2; perhaps TRBD1 as D (5 bases). The CDR3 is 16 amino acids. Germline V gene data show CDR1 as WSHSY and CDR2 as SAAADI. V was shortened by 4 bases and J by 8 bases, with 23 bases between the two germline ends.

This clone was seen a single time. The rearrangement links TRBV5-1 to TRBJ1-2; D ambiguous. V gave up 0 bases and J gave up 5 bases, with 11 bases separating them. The CDR3 is made up of 14 amino acids. Germline CDR1 SGHRS, CDR2 YFSETQ. The CDR3 region is CASSLGQVGYGYTF. In DNA, the CDR3 is TGCGCCAGCAGCTTGGGGCAAGTGGGATATGGCTACACCTTC.

CDR3 sequence: CASSSPHIGQETQYF. CDR3 DNA sequence: TGTGCCAGCAGCTCTCCCCACATAGGTCAAGAGACCCAGTACTTC. V and J are TRBV11-2 and TRBJ2-5, with D uncertain. The CDR3 runs 15 residues. Trimming took 4 bases from V and 2 from J, leaving 14 bases between them. Germline V gene lookup returns CDR1 SGHAT and CDR2 FQNNGV. The full variable domain, rest sourced from reference TRBV11-2 and TRBJ2-5, is EAGVAQSPRYKIIEKRQSVAFWCNPISGHATLYWYQQILGQGPKLLIQFQNNGVVDDSQLPKDRFSAERLKGVDSTLKIQPAKLEDSAVYLCASSSPHIGQETQYFGPGTRLLVL.

The chain links TRBV28 to TRBJ1-1; the D gene is possibly TRBD1 (5 bases). V lost 5 bases and J lost 1, with 23 bases in between. This CDR3 contains 18 residues. The germline V gene encodes CDR1 MDHEN and CDR2 SYDVKM. DNA of the CDR3: TGTGCCAGCAGTGGTACTGGGCAGGGCTGGAGAAGGAACACTGAAGCTTTCTTT. Its translation: CASSGTGQGWRRNTEAFF.

The V gene is TRBV7-9, the J gene TRBJ2-3; D not resolved. The CDR3 totals 13 residues. Germline V gene sequence: CDR1 SEHNR, CDR2 FQNEAQ (reference sequence). V shed 6 bases and J shed 3 bases, with 10 bases lying between them. The CDR3 coding sequence is TGTGCCAGCAGGCGAAATCCGACAGATACGCAGTATTTT. It codes for CASRRNPTDTQYF. The variable domain in full, with the rest retrieved from reference TRBV7-9 and TRBJ2-3, is DTGVSQNPRHKITKRGQNVTFRCDPISEHNRLYWYRQTLGQGPEFLTYFQNEAQLEKSRLLSDRFSAERPKGSFSTLEIQRTEQGDSAMYLCASRRNPTDTQYFGPGTRLTVL.

This chain links TRBV28 with TRBJ2-7; D possibly matches TRBD1 or TRBD2 (5 bases each). Per the germline V gene, CDR1 is MDHEN and CDR2 is SYDVKM. Trimming cost V 7 bases and J 0 bases, with 16 bases left between them. This CDR3 is 15 amino acids long. The CDR3 is CASNPLGANSYEQYF. CDR3 DNA sequence: TGTGCCAGCAACCCTCTCGGGGCAAACTCCTACGAGCAGTACTTC.

The chain links TRBV11-2 to TRBJ1-4, with D possibly matching TRBD1 (6 bases). Germline lookup yields CDR1 SGHAT and CDR2 FQNNGV. This CDR3 comprises 16 residues. V was cut by 3 bases and J by 0 bases, with 11 bases left in between. This CDR3 is CASSFGGTTTNEKLFF. The CDR3 DNA reads TGTGCCAGCAGCTTCGGCGGGACAACAACTAATGAAAAACTGTTTTTT.

This chain joins TRBV6-5 and TRBJ2-2; D is undetermined. Trimming removed 0 bases at V and 7 bases at J, with 3 bases between. The CDR3 consists of 12 residues. Germline loops: CDR1 MNHEY, CDR2 SVGAGI. CDR3 in amino acids: CASSYSGGELFF. Here the CDR3 DNA reads TGTGCCAGCAGTTACTCGGGCGGGGAGCTGTTTTTT.

In its sample, this clone was seen once. This sequence joins TRBV6-5 and TRBJ1-1, with 8 bases identical to TRBD1. This CDR3 spans 14 amino acids. V lost 6 bases to trimming and J lost 11 bases; unmatched junction nucleotides: 14. In germline, CDR1 is MNHEY, CDR2 SVGAGI. The CDR3 coding sequence is TGTGCCAGCAGACAGACAGGGGCCGCGATAGGGGCTTTCTTT. Translation gives CASRQTGAAIGAFF.

The genes are TRBV7-9 and TRBJ2-7, with no clear D. Between the trimmed V and J ends, which lost 5 bases and 4 bases, there was a span of 12 bases. The length of the CDR3 is 13 residues. In germline, CDR1 is SEHNR, CDR2 FQNEAQ (reference sequence). Here the CDR3 reads CASSQPTQYEQYF. The CDR3 coding sequence is TGTGCCAGCAGCCAACCCACACAATACGAGCAGTACTTC.

The J gene is TRBJ2-1, the V gene TRBV11-2; tentatively, D is TRBD1 (6 bases). The germline V and J ends were trimmed by 5 bases and 3 bases, with 11 bases remaining between them. The CDR3 covers 14 residues. In germline, CDR1 is SGHAT, CDR2 FQNNGV. The CDR3 loop is CASSVDSFYNEQFF. In DNA form, the CDR3 reads TGTGCCAGCAGCGTGGACAGTTTCTACAATGAGCAGTTCTTC.

The DNA of the CDR3 is TGTGCCTGGAGTACAGGGGGCTCCGAAAAACTGTTTTTT. Its translation: CAWSTGGSEKLFF. J is TRBJ1-4 and V is TRBV30, with 9 bases matching TRBD1. CDR1 and CDR2 (germline): GTSNPN, SVGIG (reference sequence). The junction had 3 bases not matched to a gene; V was cut back by 2 bases and J by 8 bases. The CDR3 consists of 13 residues.

This chain links TRBV5-6 with TRBJ2-2, with a tentative D call TRBD1 (5 bases). The CDR3 length is 15 residues. The V end lost 2 bases, the J end lost 1 base, and 9 bases lay between the germline ends. Germline-derived CDR1 and CDR2 are SGHDT and YYEEEE. CDR3 loop: CASSLLTVNTGELFF. CDR3 in DNA: TGTGCCAGCAGCTTATTGACAGTGAACACCGGGGAGCTGTTTTTT.

This clone appeared once. This chain uses TRBV25-1 with TRBJ1-1, with D possibly being TRBD1 (6 bases). The CDR3 spans 12 residues. Germline V gene sequence: CDR1 MGHDK, CDR2 SYGVNS. The V gene lost 7 bases and the J gene lost 8 bases, with 14 bases spanning the gap. DNA of the CDR3: TGTGCCAGCACAGGGGACGTCTCCGAAGCTTTCTTT. Its translation is CASTGDVSEAFF. The full variable domain, with the rest looked up from reference TRBV25-1 and TRBJ1-1, is EADIYQTPRYLVIGTGKKITLECSQTMGHDKMYWYQQDPGMELHLIHYSYGVNSTEKGDLSSESTVSRIRTEHFPLTLESARPSHTSQYLCASTGDVSEAFFGQGTRLTVV.

A single count supports this clone. The CDR3 region has the DNA TGCGCCAGCAGCTTGACGCAGGGATTGGACACTGAAGCTTTCTTT. Its translation is CASSLTQGLDTEAFF. This rearrangement joins TRBV5-1 to TRBJ1-1; TRBD1 is a possible D gene (5 bases). Between the trimmed V and J ends, which lost 1 base and 3 bases, there was a span of 13 bases. Germline V gene lookup returns CDR1 SGHRS and CDR2 YFSETQ. The CDR3 totals 15 residues.